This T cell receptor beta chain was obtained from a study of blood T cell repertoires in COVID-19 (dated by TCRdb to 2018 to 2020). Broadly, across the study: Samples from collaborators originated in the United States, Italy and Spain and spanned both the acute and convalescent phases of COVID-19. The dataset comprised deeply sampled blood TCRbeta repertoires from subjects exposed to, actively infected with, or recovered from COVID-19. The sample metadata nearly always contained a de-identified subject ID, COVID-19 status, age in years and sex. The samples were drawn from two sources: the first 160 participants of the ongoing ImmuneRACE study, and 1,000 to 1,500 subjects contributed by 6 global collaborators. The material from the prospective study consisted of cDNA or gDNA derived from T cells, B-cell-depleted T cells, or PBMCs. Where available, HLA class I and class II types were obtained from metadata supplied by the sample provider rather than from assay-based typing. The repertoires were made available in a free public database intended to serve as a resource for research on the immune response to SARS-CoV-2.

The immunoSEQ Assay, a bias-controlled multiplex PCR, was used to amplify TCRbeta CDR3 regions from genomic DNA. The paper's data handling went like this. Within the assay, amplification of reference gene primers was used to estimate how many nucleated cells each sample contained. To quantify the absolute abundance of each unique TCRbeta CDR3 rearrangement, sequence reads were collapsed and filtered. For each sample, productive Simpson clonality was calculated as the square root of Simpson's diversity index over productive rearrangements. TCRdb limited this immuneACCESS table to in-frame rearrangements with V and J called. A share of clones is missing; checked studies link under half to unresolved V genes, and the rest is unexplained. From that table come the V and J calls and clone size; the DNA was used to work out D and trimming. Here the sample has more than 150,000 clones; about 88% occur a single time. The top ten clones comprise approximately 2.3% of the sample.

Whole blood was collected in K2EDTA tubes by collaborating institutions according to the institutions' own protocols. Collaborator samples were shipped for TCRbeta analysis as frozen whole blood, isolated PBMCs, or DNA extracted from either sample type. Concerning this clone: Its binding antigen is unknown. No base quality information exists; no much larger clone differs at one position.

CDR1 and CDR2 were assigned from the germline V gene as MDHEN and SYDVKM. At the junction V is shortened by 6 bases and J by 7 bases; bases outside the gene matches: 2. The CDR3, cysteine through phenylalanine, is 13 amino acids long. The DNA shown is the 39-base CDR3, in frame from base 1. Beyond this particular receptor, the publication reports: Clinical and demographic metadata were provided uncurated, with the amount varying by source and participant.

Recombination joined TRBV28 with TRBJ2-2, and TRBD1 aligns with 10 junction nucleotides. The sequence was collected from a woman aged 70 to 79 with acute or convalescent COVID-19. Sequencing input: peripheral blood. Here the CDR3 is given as CASSRTGGGELFF. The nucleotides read TGTGCCAGCAGCCGGACAGGGGGCGGGGAGCTGTTTTTT.